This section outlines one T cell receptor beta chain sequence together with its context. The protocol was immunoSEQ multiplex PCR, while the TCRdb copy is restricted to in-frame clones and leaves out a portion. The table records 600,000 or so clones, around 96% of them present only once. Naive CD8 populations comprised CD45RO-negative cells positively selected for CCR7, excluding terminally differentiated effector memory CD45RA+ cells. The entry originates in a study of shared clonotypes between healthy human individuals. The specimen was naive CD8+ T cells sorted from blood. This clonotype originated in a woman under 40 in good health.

CDR3 nucleotides: TGTGCCAGCAGTTCGGACGTCAGGGGGTCCGTCTACGAGCAGTACTTC. As protein: CASSSDVRGSVYEQYF. The chain joins TRBV27 to TRBJ2-7; 7 nucleotides line up with TRBD1. There are 16 residues in the CDR3. V was clipped by 4 bases and J by 3 bases; unmatched bases: 12. The germline V gene encodes CDR1 MNHEY and CDR2 SMNVEV (reference sequence).